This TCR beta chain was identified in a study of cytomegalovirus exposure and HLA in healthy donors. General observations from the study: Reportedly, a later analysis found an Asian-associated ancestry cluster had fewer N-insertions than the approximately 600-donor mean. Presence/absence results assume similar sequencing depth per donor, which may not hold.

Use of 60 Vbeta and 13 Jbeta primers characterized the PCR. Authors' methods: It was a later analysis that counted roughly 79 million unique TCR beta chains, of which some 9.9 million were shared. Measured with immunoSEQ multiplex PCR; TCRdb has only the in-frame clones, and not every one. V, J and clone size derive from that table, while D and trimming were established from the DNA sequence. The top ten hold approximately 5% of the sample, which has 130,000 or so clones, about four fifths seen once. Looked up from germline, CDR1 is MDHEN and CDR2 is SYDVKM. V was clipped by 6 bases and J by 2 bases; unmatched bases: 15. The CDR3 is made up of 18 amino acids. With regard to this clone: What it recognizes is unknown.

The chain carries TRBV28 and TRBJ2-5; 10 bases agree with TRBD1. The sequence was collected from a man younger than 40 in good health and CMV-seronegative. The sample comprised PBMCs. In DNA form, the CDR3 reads TGTGCCAGCAGCCTAAGGCCTGGGACAGGGGTAAAACAAGAGACCCAGTACTTC. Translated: CASSLRPGTGVKQETQYF.